This section outlines one T cell receptor (beta chain) sequence together with its context. TCRdb's table, derived via immunoSEQ multiplex PCR, lists solely in-frame clones and lacks some. The top ten hold about 1.2% of the sample, which has under 250,000 clones, 81% seen once. The source of the sample is a study of cytomegalovirus exposure and HLA in healthy donors. The CDR3 extends over 15 amino acids. The V and J ends lost 7 bases and 7 bases, in that order; junction bases with no gene match: 10. The germline CDR1 and CDR2 sequences are SNHLY and FYNNEI. The chain employs TRBV2 and TRBJ1-6; the match to TRBD1 covers 7 bases. What was sequenced was PBMCs. The clonotype originates from a young woman in good health and CMV-seronegative. The CDR3 region has the DNA TGTGCCAGCATACCCCCCGGGACAGTAAATTCACCCCTCCACTTT. It codes for CASIPPGTVNSPLHF. The complete variable domain, with remaining parts taken from reference TRBV2 and TRBJ1-6, reads EPEVTQTPSHQVTQMGQEVILRCVPISNHLYFYWYRQILGQKVEFLVSFYNNEISEKSEIFDDQFSVERPDGSNFTLKIRSTKLEDSAMYFCASIPPGTVNSPLHFGNGTRLTVT.